In this sample, the clone carrying this TCR beta chain turned up a few times. These data belong to a study of cytomegalovirus exposure and HLA in healthy donors. With 60 Vbeta and 13 Jbeta primers, the PCR was carried out. Assay: immunoSEQ multiplex PCR; the TCRdb copy retains only in-frame clones and omits some. The table has roughly 100,000 clones, roughly 79% seen once. CDR1 and CDR2 from the germline V gene are SGHRS and YFSETQ. CDR3 size: 16 residues. J lost 1 base, V lost 4 bases, and 5 bases had no gene match. This TCR derives from a man aged 35 to 55 in good health and CMV-seronegative. Source material: PBMCs. The chain has TRBV5-1 and TRBJ2-3; 11 bases fit TRBD2. The chain's CDR3 is CASSPLAGGGTDTQYF. The DNA for the CDR3 is TGCGCCAGCAGCCCGCTAGCGGGGGGAGGCACAGATACGCAGTATTTT. Drawing the rest from reference TRBV5-1 and TRBJ2-3, the complete variable domain is KAGVTQTPRYLIKTRGQQVTLSCSPISGHRSVSWYQQTPGQGLQFLFEYFSETQRNKGNFPGRFSGRQFSNSRSEMNVSTLELGDSALYLCASSPLAGGGTDTQYFGPGTRLTVL.